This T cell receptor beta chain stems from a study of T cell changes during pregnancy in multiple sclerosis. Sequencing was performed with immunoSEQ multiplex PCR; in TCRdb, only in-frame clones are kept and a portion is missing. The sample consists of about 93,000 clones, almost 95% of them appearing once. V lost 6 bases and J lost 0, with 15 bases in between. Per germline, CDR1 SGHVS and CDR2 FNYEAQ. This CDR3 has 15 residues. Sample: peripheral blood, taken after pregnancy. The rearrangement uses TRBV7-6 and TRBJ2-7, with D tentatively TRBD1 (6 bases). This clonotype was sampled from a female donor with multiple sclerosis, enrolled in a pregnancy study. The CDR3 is CASSAYGGGSYEQYF. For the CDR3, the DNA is TGTGCCAGCAGTGCCTATGGGGGCGGCTCCTACGAGCAGTACTTC.